This T cell receptor beta chain was documented in a study of vaccination and CD4 T cells after COVID-19. This clonotype was observed a handful of times. The antigen remains undetermined. Noted treatment: approximately 9-day PBMC culture with coronavirus spike peptide pools or control peptides (ViraFEST assay). The study sequenced cultured CD4+ T cell DNA using the Oncomine TCR Beta short-read assay. From the PCR reads, TCRdb called clonotypes with MiXCR, one entry per CDR3 protein. The table lists approximately 9,600 distinct CDR3 sequences, 30% of them singletons. Sequenced here: CD4+ T cells from blood, cultured in vitro, sampled after SARS-CoV-2 vaccination. This TCR was recovered from a human donor who had recovered from COVID-19.

Written as DNA, the CDR3 is TGTGCCAGCACCTGGACTAGCGGGAGGTTCGAGACCCAGTACTTC. Its protein is CASTWTSGRFETQYF. V is TRBV7-2 and J is TRBJ2-5, with 14 bases identical to TRBD2. V dropped 7 bases and J dropped 5; count of bases not matched to a gene: 6. The CDR3 runs to 15 residues. Per the germline V gene, CDR1 is SGHTA and CDR2 is FQGNSA.